The 29 T cell receptor beta chains in this list originate from one sample, sequenced in a study of OX40 agonist ivuxolimab in advanced cancers. The method was immunoSEQ multiplex PCR; TCRdb's version includes in-frame clones alone and lacks a portion of them. In the table there are tens of thousands of clones, 80% to 95% of which are singletons. The sample in question was CD4+ or CD8+ T cells sorted from blood, obtained in a trial of the OX40 agonist ivuxolimab. These TCRs come from an adult with an advanced solid tumor such as melanoma, head and neck, liver or kidney cancer.

The chain recombines TRBV5-1 with TRBJ2-2, with D hard to call. CDR1 is SGHRS, CDR2 YFSETQ, per germline. The ends were cut back, 2 bases at V and 2 bases at J, with 10 bases in the middle. CDR3 size: 15 residues. The CDR3 DNA follows: TGCGCCAGCAGCTTTTTAACACCAAACACCGGGGAGCTGTTTTTT. Its protein product is CASSFLTPNTGELFF.

CDR3 amino acids: CASSPSHGPSTDTQYF. The CDR3, as DNA: TGTGCCAGCTCGCCCTCCCATGGGCCTAGCACAGATACGCAGTATTTT. The chain is built from TRBV18 and TRBJ2-3; D not resolved. The length of the CDR3 is 16 residues. CDR1 and CDR2 from the germline V gene are KGHSH and LQKENI. The germline V and J ends were trimmed by 6 bases and 0 bases, with 16 bases remaining between them.

A word on this clone: Other DNA sequences in this sample translate to the same CDR3. V usage is TRBV6-5 and J usage is TRBJ1-1; 7 bases align to TRBD1. The CDR3 consists of 13 residues. Germline CDR1 MNHEY, CDR2 SVGAGI. The J segment lost 0 bases and the V segment lost 8 bases, leaving 3 bases of the junction unmatched. CDR3 in DNA: TGTGCCAGCTCCGGGACAGTGAACACTGAAGCTTTCTTT. Its translation is CASSGTVNTEAFF.

The V gene is TRBV10-3, the J gene TRBJ2-3; TRBD2 aligns across 7 bases. Germline CDR1 is ENHRY and CDR2 is SYGVKD. CDR3 length equals 14 residues. Trimming cost V 8 bases and J 6 bases; bases outside gene matches: 11. The CDR3 DNA reads as TGTGCCATCGGGGGGGGTAATGAGTTGGATACGCAGTATTTT. It specifies CAIGGGNELDTQYF.

This clone was counted a single time. V gene TRBV11-2 combines with J gene TRBJ2-7; TRBD2 matches at 8 bases. The CDR3 loop spans 13 amino acids. Germline trimming cut 8 bases from V and 12 bases from J; bases unmatched to any gene: 15. Looked up from germline, CDR1 is SGHAT and CDR2 is FQNNGV. Here the CDR3 reads CASRRGAGNAGYF. CDR3 nucleotide sequence: TGTGCCAGCCGGCGGGGGGCAGGGAATGCGGGGTACTTC. Combining the CDR3 with reference TRBV11-2 and TRBJ2-7 gives the whole variable domain EAGVAQSPRYKIIEKRQSVAFWCNPISGHATLYWYQQILGQGPKLLIQFQNNGVVDDSQLPKDRFSAERLKGVDSTLKIQPAKLEDSAVYLCASRRGAGNAGYFGPGTRLTVT.

The V call is TRBV27, the J call TRBJ2-1; D is perhaps TRBD1 (6 bases). The CDR3 length is 13 residues. The V end lost 6 bases, the J end lost 6 bases, and 12 bases lay between the germline ends. Germline assignment: CDR1 MNHEY and CDR2 SMNVEV (reference sequence). CDR3 sequence reads: CASRKTGINEQFF. The DNA for the CDR3 is TGTGCCAGCAGAAAAACAGGGATCAATGAGCAGTTCTTC.

The rearrangement links TRBV6-1 to TRBJ1-2; 10 nucleotides agree with TRBD1. V gave up 6 bases and J gave up 0 bases; unmatched junction bases: 4. The CDR3 consists of 15 residues. Looked up from germline, CDR1 is MNHNS and CDR2 is SASEGT. This chain's CDR3 is CASRPGTGANYGYTF. The CDR3 DNA reads TGTGCCAGCAGACCCGGGACAGGGGCTAACTATGGCTACACCTTC.

The chain carries TRBV7-2 and TRBJ2-7; TRBD2 matches at 12 bases. This CDR3 has 16 amino acids. Germline V lookup: CDR1 SGHTA, CDR2 FQGNSA. V trimming: 6 bases; J trimming: 10 bases; junction bases outside the gene matches: 16. CDR3 bases: TGTGCCAGCAGTGTGGCACCGGGACTAGCGGGTTTGAAACAGTACTTC. The encoded protein is CASSVAPGLAGLKQYF.

A single count supports this clone. The chain joins TRBV27 to TRBJ2-1, with D possibly matching TRBD2 (6 bases). Germline loops: CDR1 MNHEY, CDR2 SMNVEV (reference sequence). CDR3 length: 13 amino acids. Trimming pared 5 bases from V and 8 bases from J, leaving 13 bases between. This CDR3 is CASSPIPGDEQFF. The CDR3 DNA sequence: TGTGCCAGCAGTCCCATCCCGGGGGATGAGCAGTTCTTC.

This chain joins TRBV30 and TRBJ1-5, with D perhaps matching TRBD1 (5 bases). Per the germline V gene, CDR1 is GTSNPN and CDR2 is SVGIG (reference sequence). V lost 1 base to trimming and J lost 1 base, with 5 bases between them. The CDR3 runs to 13 residues. The DNA for the CDR3 is TGTGCCTGGAGTGGGGACAGCAATCAGCCCCAGCATTTT. This codes for CAWSGDSNQPQHF.

The V gene is TRBV7-8, the J gene TRBJ2-3; D unresolved. V shed 5 bases and J shed 1 base, with 7 bases lying between them. The CDR3 sequence is 13 residues long. Germline V gives CDR1 SGHVS, CDR2 FQNEAQ. DNA for the CDR3: TGTGCCAGCAGCCGGACCGGCACAGATACGCAGTATTTT. Encoded protein: CASSRTGTDTQYF.

The J gene is TRBJ2-2, the V gene TRBV7-9; D is ambiguous. V dropped 7 bases and J dropped 1 base, with 13 bases sitting between them. Looked up from germline, CDR1 is SEHNR and CDR2 is FQNEAQ (reference sequence). The CDR3 consists of 15 residues. Here the CDR3 DNA reads TGTGCCAGCACCCAAGGCGCAGGGAACACCGGGGAGCTGTTTTTT. Protein product: CASTQGAGNTGELFF.

The J gene is TRBJ2-1, the V gene TRBV18; TRBD2 might be the D (6 bases). Trimming cost V 1 base and J 6 bases, with 13 bases left between them. CDR1 KGHSH and CDR2 LQKENI come from the germline V gene. The CDR3 is made up of 15 amino acids. The CDR3 is CASSPLWGDGNEQFF. The CDR3 coding sequence is TGTGCCAGCTCACCACTTTGGGGGGACGGCAATGAGCAGTTCTTC.

The CDR3 bases are TGTGCCAGCAGCTTCAGCGTCTCTGGAAACACCATATATTTT. This gives the protein CASSFSVSGNTIYF. The J gene is TRBJ1-3, the V gene TRBV7-9; D not certain. Germline values: CDR1 SEHNR, CDR2 FQNEAQ (reference sequence). The CDR3 has 14 amino acids. V gave up 3 bases and J gave up 0 bases, with 6 bases separating them.

This clone was seen a single time. This chain connects TRBV30 to TRBJ2-5, with D unresolved. Germline loops: CDR1 GTSNPN, CDR2 SVGIG (reference sequence). The CDR3 length is 11 residues. Trimming pared 0 bases from V and 5 bases from J, leaving 4 bases between. This chain's CDR3 is CAWSVSETQYF. The CDR3 DNA is TGTGCCTGGAGTGTATCGGAGACCCAGTACTTC.

This chain uses TRBV7-9 with TRBJ2-2; a possible D gene is TRBD2 (6 bases). CDR3 size: 15 residues. Germline CDR1 SEHNR, CDR2 FQNEAQ (reference sequence). The V end was cut by 5 bases, the J end by 2 bases, with 12 bases between. CDR3 amino acids: CASSMPGLNTGELFF. CDR3 DNA sequence: TGTGCCAGCAGCATGCCGGGACTTAACACCGGGGAGCTGTTTTTT.

This rearrangement joins TRBV7-9 to TRBJ1-2, with 8 nucleotides matching TRBD1. The CDR3 sequence is 14 residues long. V dropped 5 bases and J dropped 6; count of bases not matched to a gene: 8. Per germline, CDR1 SEHNR and CDR2 FQNEAQ (reference sequence). The CDR3 loop is CASSTGGQGHGYTF. The CDR3 DNA is TGTGCCAGCAGCACCGGAGGACAGGGCCATGGCTACACCTTC. Full variable domain (rest looked up from reference TRBV7-9 and TRBJ1-2): DTGVSQNPRHKITKRGQNVTFRCDPISEHNRLYWYRQTLGQGPEFLTYFQNEAQLEKSRLLSDRFSAERPKGSFSTLEIQRTEQGDSAMYLCASSTGGQGHGYTFGSGTRLTVV.

The rearrangement joins TRBV18 to TRBJ1-1, with D unresolved. The V gene lost 2 bases and the J gene lost 0 bases, with 13 bases spanning the gap. Germline V gives CDR1 KGHSH, CDR2 LQKENI. This CDR3 has 16 residues. The CDR3 nucleotides are TGTGCCAGCTCACCAGGTATTCCAGAAATGAACACTGAAGCTTTCTTT. It codes for CASSPGIPEMNTEAFF. Full variable domain (rest looked up from reference TRBV18 and TRBJ1-1): NAGVMQNPRHLVRRRGQEARLRCSPMKGHSHVYWYRQLPEEGLKFMVYLQKENIIDESGMPKERFSAEFPKEGPSILRIQQVVRGDSAAYFCASSPGIPEMNTEAFFGQGTRLTVV.

The chain combines TRBV5-1 with TRBJ2-3; 9 positions match TRBD1. There are 15 residues in the CDR3. Germline V gene lookup returns CDR1 SGHRS and CDR2 YFSETQ. J gave up 3 bases and V 2 bases, and 4 bases lay outside the gene matches. DNA of the CDR3: TGCGCCAGCAGCTTTCAGGGACAGGGTACAGATACGCAGTATTTT. It is translated as CASSFQGQGTDTQYF.

The V call is TRBV4-3, the J call TRBJ2-6, with a tentative D call TRBD2 (7 bases). CDR1 and CDR2 (germline): LGHNA, YSLEER. This CDR3 is built from 18 residues. Trimming removed 4 bases from V and 1 base from J, with 17 bases in between. The CDR3 is CASSRGGQGRSGANVLTF. The CDR3 nucleotides are TGCGCCAGCAGCCGGGGGGGGCAGGGAAGGTCTGGGGCCAACGTCCTGACTTTC.

The chain combines TRBV29-1 with TRBJ2-1; D unclear. From germline, CDR1 is SQVTM and CDR2 ANQGSEA. The ends were cut back, 7 bases at V and 1 base at J, with 14 bases in the middle. The CDR3 is 14 amino acids. In DNA, the CDR3 is TGCAGCGCCCCGCGTCCAGATTCCTACAATGAGCAGTTCTTC. It encodes CSAPRPDSYNEQFF.

The V gene is TRBV28, the J gene TRBJ2-2; TRBD2 matches 11 bases. The length of the CDR3 is 16 residues. From germline, CDR1 is MDHEN and CDR2 SYDVKM. The ends lost 7 bases at V and 7 bases at J; junction bases unmatched: 11. The chain's CDR3 is CASIPTSGIRGGELFF. The CDR3 DNA is TGTGCCAGCATCCCGACTAGCGGGATCCGGGGCGGGGAGCTGTTTTTT.

The chain is built from TRBV5-1 and TRBJ2-5, with 14 bases fitting TRBD2. This CDR3 is 17 amino acids long. From germline, CDR1 is SGHRS and CDR2 YFSETQ. V shed 4 bases and J 2 bases; nucleotides not matched to a gene: 7. CDR3 nucleotides: TGCGCCAGCAGCGTGGGACTAGCGGGAGTAGGACAAGAGACCCAGTACTTC. This translates into CASSVGLAGVGQETQYF. The full variable domain, completed using reference TRBV5-1 and TRBJ2-5, is KAGVTQTPRYLIKTRGQQVTLSCSPISGHRSVSWYQQTPGQGLQFLFEYFSETQRNKGNFPGRFSGRQFSNSRSEMNVSTLELGDSALYLCASSVGLAGVGQETQYFGPGTRLLVL.

This clone was seen only a few times. This rearrangement joins TRBV4-2 to TRBJ2-5; 10 positions match TRBD2. Germline-derived CDR1 and CDR2 are LGHNA and YNFKEQ. Germline trimming cut 1 base from V and 3 bases from J; bases unmatched to any gene: 5. The CDR3 sequence is 16 residues long. CDR3 sequence (DNA): TGTGCCAGCAGCCAAGCTAGCGGGAGTGGGGAAGAGACCCAGTACTTC. This codes for CASSQASGSGEETQYF.

The rearrangement uses TRBV6-1 and TRBJ1-5, with TRBD1 as a possible D gene (6 bases). V was trimmed by 1 base and J by 2 bases, leaving 12 bases between them. Germline values: CDR1 MNHNS, CDR2 SASEGT. The CDR3 has 16 residues. CDR3 nucleotide sequence: TGTGCCAGCAGTGAAGGGGGGGGCAGTGGCAATCAGCCCCAGCATTTT. Translating it yields CASSEGGGSGNQPQHF.

This CDR3 reads CASSPAAGRGGPDTQYF. CDR3 in DNA: TGTGCCAGCTCACCTGCCGCAGGGCGGGGGGGCCCAGATACGCAGTATTTT. The chain couples TRBV18 to TRBJ2-3, with 9 positions matching TRBD2. Trimming cost V 3 bases and J 4 bases; bases outside gene matches: 11. Germline assignment: CDR1 KGHSH and CDR2 LQKENI. The CDR3 is made up of 17 amino acids.

This chain uses TRBV7-3 with TRBJ2-7; the match to TRBD1 covers 7 bases. The trim removed 5 bases at V and 3 bases at J, leaving 7 bases unmatched. This CDR3 region has 14 residues. Germline values: CDR1 SGHTA, CDR2 FQGTGA. The CDR3 nucleotides are TGTGCCAGCAGCCCCCAAGGGGGCCACTACGAGCAGTACTTC. It codes for CASSPQGGHYEQYF.

V and J are TRBV7-2 and TRBJ2-7; TRBD2 aligns across 9 bases. CDR3 size: 17 residues. Germline V gene lookup returns CDR1 SGHTA and CDR2 FQGNSA. After removal of 5 bases from V and 0 bases from J, the junction contained 11 bases not matched to a gene. CDR3 amino acids: CASSQNRLADFSYEQYF. The CDR3 coding sequence is TGTGCCAGCAGCCAAAACCGACTAGCGGACTTCTCCTACGAGCAGTACTTC. The full variable domain, its missing parts supplied by reference TRBV7-2 and TRBJ2-7, is GAGVSQSPSNKVTEKGKDVELRCDPISGHTALYWYRQSLGQGLEFLIYFQGNSAPDKSGLPSDRFSAERTGGSVSTLTIQRTQQEDSAVYLCASSQNRLADFSYEQYFGPGTRLTVT.

The CDR3 spells CASSLNRNTEAFF. The CDR3 coding sequence is TGTGCCAGCTCACTAAACAGGAACACTGAAGCTTTCTTT. The rearrangement links TRBV18 to TRBJ1-1, with D unresolved. Germline V gives CDR1 KGHSH, CDR2 LQKENI. This CDR3 has 13 residues. V lost 4 bases and J lost 1, with 7 bases in between.